This TCR beta chain was observed in a study of graft-versus-host responses after intestinal transplantation. As for the study in general: Isolated intestinal, liver-intestinal, or multivisceral transplants had been given to the recipients. Induction with anti-thymocyte globulin, then tacrolimus and steroids for about 3 years, was given to all recipients. Regarding the study as a whole: GvH clones were identified in recipient marrow, with some first appearing in ileum or blood. Allograft clonal ratios (graft-versus-host to host-versus-graft) were high in patients who had graft-donor T cell macrochimerism.

The ends were cut back, 5 bases at V and 1 base at J, with 13 bases in the middle. Germline-derived CDR1 and CDR2 are SGHTA and FQGTGA. The CDR3 is made up of 15 amino acids. As regards this clone: As yet, its antigen is unknown.

The data were produced by immunoSEQ multiplex PCR, yet TCRdb's version contains in-frame clones alone and is incomplete. The profile shows roughly 120,000 clones, 95% of them singletons. This TCR derives from a human donor who received an intestinal transplant. The chain uses TRBV7-3 and TRBJ2-3; D remains unclear. Sample: unstimulated CD8+ T cells sorted from spleen or lymph node cells, taken before intestinal transplant. The CDR3 loop reads CASSPLPGRTDTQYF. As DNA, the CDR3 is TGTGCCAGCAGCCCCCTTCCGGGCCGCACAGATACGCAGTATTTT.